This TCR beta chain appears in the sequencing data of a study of blood T cell repertoires in COVID-19. Germline CDR1 is MNHEY and CDR2 is SVGAGI. CDR3 length: 15 amino acids. The J segment lost 3 bases and the V segment lost 5 bases, leaving 7 bases of the junction unmatched. TCRdb's copy holds only in-frame clones and misses some; the assay was immunoSEQ multiplex PCR. The table lists some 150,000 clones, 80% to 90% of them singletons. The TCR was taken from a man aged 70 or older with acute or convalescent COVID-19. The rearrangement uses TRBV6-5 and TRBJ2-7, with 10 bases lining up with TRBD2. Sequenced input: peripheral blood. Here the CDR3 reads CASSPRTSGNYEQYF. CDR3 nucleotides: TGTGCCAGCAGTCCCCGGACTAGCGGAAACTACGAGCAGTACTTC.